Below are 11 T cell receptor beta chains sequenced from a single sample in a study of blood T cell repertoires in COVID-19. Only in-frame clones appear in the TCRdb table, and some are missing; sequencing was by immunoSEQ multiplex PCR. The profile shows some 200,000 clones, approximately 82% of them singletons. Sample: PBMCs or T cells enriched from blood (not recorded which). All receptors derive from a woman aged 60-70 years with acute COVID-19.

This chain links TRBV5-6 with TRBJ1-2; D perhaps matches TRBD1 (5 bases). V lost 4 bases, J lost 3 bases, and 7 bases lay in between. The CDR3 covers 12 residues. CDR1 and CDR2 from the germline V gene are SGHDT and YYEEEE. CDR3 nucleotide sequence: TGTGCCAGCAGCAGGGGCGACTATGGCTACACCTTC. It is translated as CASSRGDYGYTF.

V is TRBV5-8 and J is TRBJ1-1, with 8 nucleotides matching TRBD1. With 3 bases clipped from V and 8 bases from J, the junction kept 6 bases outside the gene matches. Germline values: CDR1 SGHTS, CDR2 YDEGEE. This CDR3 has 13 amino acids. The CDR3 bases are TGTGCCAGCAGCTCGTTACGGACAGGGGAAGCTTTCTTT. The encoded protein is CASSSLRTGEAFF.

The chain carries TRBV29-1 and TRBJ1-5, with 7 bases fitting TRBD1. Unmatched junction bases numbered 6, after V lost 7 bases and J lost 3 bases. CDR1 is SQVTM, CDR2 ANQGSEA, per germline. CDR3 length equals 13 residues. The CDR3 nucleotides read TGCAGCGCAACTACAGGGGTCAATCAGCCCCAGCATTTT. The encoded protein is CSATTGVNQPQHF.

The chain links TRBV6-6 to TRBJ1-5; D is undetermined. The V end was cut by 4 bases, the J end by 3 bases, with 10 bases between. The germline V gene encodes CDR1 MNHNY and CDR2 SVGAGI (reference sequence). This CDR3 has 14 amino acids. CDR3 amino acids: CASSLEWFNQPQHF. The DNA for the CDR3 is TGTGCCAGCAGTTTGGAGTGGTTCAATCAGCCCCAGCATTTT.

The chain combines TRBV9 with TRBJ1-1; D is unclear. Per the germline V gene, CDR1 is SGDLS and CDR2 is YYNGEE. Trimming took off 5 bases at V and 8 bases at J, with 13 bases between the two ends. The CDR3 runs 12 residues. In nucleotides, the CDR3 is TGTGCCAGCAGTCGCTCCGGGGTCGAAGCTTTCTTT. It codes for CASSRSGVEAFF.

The rearrangement uses TRBV7-9 and TRBJ2-3; 9 bases agree with TRBD1. Trimming cost V 1 base and J 0 bases; bases outside gene matches: 5. This CDR3 has 17 residues. Germline CDR1 SEHNR, CDR2 FQNEAQ (reference sequence). The CDR3 DNA reads TGTGCCAGCAGCTTAGGGAGGGGGACAGGGAGCACAGATACGCAGTATTTT. Amino acids: CASSLGRGTGSTDTQYF.

This clone was seen only once. The chain carries TRBV13 and TRBJ1-6; D is possibly TRBD1 (6 bases). Per the germline V gene, CDR1 is PRHDT and CDR2 is FYEKMQ (reference sequence). Trimming cost V 4 bases and J 10 bases, with 17 bases left between them. This CDR3 is built from 15 residues. The CDR3 DNA sequence: TGTGCCAGCAGCTCCTCCGACAGGCCCGGCTCACCCCTCCACTTT. The encoded protein is CASSSSDRPGSPLHF.

V usage is TRBV2 and J usage is TRBJ2-1; maybe TRBD2 (6 bases). Looked up from germline, CDR1 is SNHLY and CDR2 is FYNNEI. V was pared by 6 bases and J by 3 bases, with 12 bases between. This CDR3 is 14 amino acids long. In DNA form, the CDR3 reads TGTGCCAGCAGCGTAGGGGACTTCTACAATGAGCAGTTCTTC. Its translation: CASSVGDFYNEQFF.

In its sample, this clone was seen many times. This chain connects TRBV19 to TRBJ1-5, with 7 bases that match TRBD1. There are 13 residues in the CDR3. J gave up 4 bases and V 6 bases, and 3 bases lay outside the gene matches. Germline CDR1 and CDR2: LNHDA and SQIVND (reference sequence). CDR3 loop: CASRPTGNQPQHF. CDR3 coding DNA: TGTGCCAGTAGGCCGACAGGGAATCAGCCCCAGCATTTT.

The J gene is TRBJ1-4, the V gene TRBV5-5, with 9 bases that match TRBD1. Germline-derived CDR1 and CDR2 are SGHKS and YYEKEE (reference sequence). The CDR3 has 15 residues. The trim removed 4 bases at V and 6 bases at J, leaving 7 bases unmatched. CDR3 region: CASSRTGTGYEKLFF. The CDR3 DNA follows: TGTGCCAGCAGCCGAACCGGGACAGGGTATGAAAAACTGTTTTTT.

This clone was counted ten times or more. The chain joins TRBV20-1 to TRBJ2-1, with TRBD2 as a possible D gene (5 bases). Trimming removed 4 bases at V and 12 bases at J, with 13 bases between. The CDR3 runs to 11 residues. Germline CDR1 and CDR2: DFQATT and SNEGSKA (reference sequence). DNA of the CDR3: TGCAGTGCTATAAAAGCGGAAACGCAGTTCTTC. Amino acid sequence: CSAIKAETQFF.